One and the same sample provided the 32 T cell receptor beta chains below, sequenced in a study of blood T cell repertoires in COVID-19. Profiling relied on immunoSEQ multiplex PCR, and the TCRdb table lists in-frame clones only, not all of them. This sample has some 300,000 clones, with 85% to 90% found just once. The sequenced material came from peripheral blood. Every receptor here comes from a man between 70 and 80 years old with acute or convalescent COVID-19.

The chain employs TRBV5-8 and TRBJ2-7, with 13 bases aligning to TRBD2. With 4 bases clipped from V and 0 bases from J, the junction kept 13 bases outside the gene matches. This CDR3 spans 19 amino acids. The germline gives CDR1 SGHTS, CDR2 YDEGEE. CDR3 sequence reads: CASSHHTTSGRYSSYEQYF. The CDR3 region has the DNA TGTGCCAGCAGCCACCACACGACTAGCGGGAGGTATAGCTCCTACGAGCAGTACTTC.

This clone is a singleton in its sample. V and J are TRBV27 and TRBJ1-5; D uncertain. The CDR3 runs 15 residues. Per germline, CDR1 MNHEY and CDR2 SMNVEV (reference sequence). Trimming removed 3 bases from V and 2 bases from J, with 11 bases in between. The CDR3 reads CASSLTFPGNQPQHF. DNA of the CDR3: TGTGCCAGCAGTTTGACTTTCCCGGGCAATCAGCCCCAGCATTTT.

The V and J genes are TRBV29-1 and TRBJ2-2, with TRBD2 matching over 12 bases. CDR3 length equals 14 residues. Trimming at V came to 6 bases and at J to 3 bases, leaving 2 bases not matched to a gene. CDR1 and CDR2 from the germline V gene are SQVTM and ANQGSEA. CDR3 coding DNA: TGCAGCGTGCTAGCGGGGGGGGACACCGGGGAGCTGTTTTTT. Its protein is CSVLAGGDTGELFF.

The chain carries TRBV6-5 and TRBJ2-3; D remains unclear. Trimming left V 6 bases short and J 6 bases short, with 7 bases between. Germline loops: CDR1 MNHEY, CDR2 SVGAGI. This CDR3 comprises 11 residues. The CDR3 DNA follows: TGTGCCAGCAGCGCGCTGGATACGCAGTATTTT. Translated, it gives CASSALDTQYF.

This clone was counted ten times or more. The gene calls are TRBV3-1 (or the pseudogene TRBV3-2) and TRBJ2-7; TRBD2 agrees at 9 bases. Germline CDR1 LGHDT, CDR2 YNNKEL (reference sequence). This CDR3 is 17 amino acids long. The junction had 7 bases not matched to a gene; V was cut back by 1 base and J by 0 bases. The CDR3 sequence: CASSQVRREGLSYEQYF. The CDR3 DNA reads as TGTGCCAGCAGCCAAGTAAGGCGGGAGGGCCTCTCCTACGAGCAGTACTTC.

The rearrangement uses TRBV5-5 and TRBJ1-2, with TRBD1 identical over 7 bases. Trimming at V came to 0 bases and at J to 8 bases, leaving 4 bases not matched to a gene. In germline, CDR1 is SGHKS, CDR2 YYEKEE (reference sequence). There are 13 residues in the CDR3. The CDR3 DNA is TGTGCCAGCAGCTTGGGAACAGGGGTCGGCTACACCTTC. It specifies CASSLGTGVGYTF.

V gene TRBV7-2 combines with J gene TRBJ2-1, with 11 bases lining up with TRBD1. V gave up 2 bases and J gave up 13 bases; unmatched junction bases: 10. Germline V lookup: CDR1 SGHTA, CDR2 FQGNSA. The CDR3 covers 15 residues. This chain's CDR3 is CASSLTGTGGPDQFF. The CDR3 DNA reads as TGTGCCAGCAGCTTAACGGGGACAGGGGGTCCAGATCAGTTCTTC.

This rearrangement joins TRBV4-2 to TRBJ1-1; 11 nucleotides agree with TRBD1. Germline loops: CDR1 LGHNA, CDR2 YNFKEQ. The CDR3 has 15 amino acids. V lost 0 bases, J lost 5 bases, and 2 bases stayed unmatched. The CDR3: CASSQDRDRGTEAFF. DNA of the CDR3: TGTGCCAGCAGCCAAGATAGGGACAGGGGGACTGAAGCTTTCTTT.

This clone was recorded only once. The CDR3 protein is CASSQVAGSYNEQFF. CDR3 sequence (DNA): TGTGCCAGCAGCCAAGTTGCAGGGTCCTACAATGAGCAGTTCTTC. J is TRBJ2-1 and V is TRBV14; TRBD1 might be the D (5 bases). The V and J ends lost 1 base and 1 base respectively, with 8 bases between them. Per the germline V gene, CDR1 is SGHDN and CDR2 is FVKESK. CDR3 length: 15 amino acids.

This clone was recorded once. Different DNA sequences within this sample yield the same CDR3. The chain carries TRBV28 and TRBJ1-4; a weak D match, TRBD1 (6 bases). This CDR3 has 15 amino acids. CDR1 is MDHEN and CDR2 is SYDVKM in the germline V gene. V was clipped by 1 base and J by 4 bases, with 10 bases between them. The CDR3 loop is CASSLLGASNEKLFF. CDR3 nucleotides: TGTGCCAGCAGTTTATTGGGGGCAAGTAATGAAAAACTGTTTTTT.

CDR3 coding DNA: TGTGCCAGCTCAGAGGTAGCGGGAGCAGGAAGTGAGCAGTTCTTC. This translates into CASSEVAGAGSEQFF. V usage is TRBV18 and J usage is TRBJ2-1; 9 nucleotides agree with TRBD2. Germline CDR1 KGHSH, CDR2 LQKENI. V lost 5 bases to trimming and J lost 9 bases; unmatched junction nucleotides: 11. The CDR3 covers 15 residues.

The J gene is TRBJ2-1, the V gene TRBV5-1; TRBD1 agrees at 8 bases. The CDR3 has 17 amino acids. V gave up 4 bases and J gave up 2 bases; unmatched junction bases: 11. Looked up from germline, CDR1 is SGHRS and CDR2 is YFSETQ. The DNA for the CDR3 is TGCGCCAGCAGCCCTAGAGCGACAGGGGTACCCTACAATGAGCAGTTCTTC. This codes for CASSPRATGVPYNEQFF. Based on the CDR3 plus reference TRBV5-1 and TRBJ2-1, the full variable domain is KAGVTQTPRYLIKTRGQQVTLSCSPISGHRSVSWYQQTPGQGLQFLFEYFSETQRNKGNFPGRFSGRQFSNSRSEMNVSTLELGDSALYLCASSPRATGVPYNEQFFGPGTRLTVL.

In nucleotides, the CDR3 is TGTGCCAGCAGCAAAGAGGCTAGCGGGGGCCAAAGCTCCTACGAGCAGTACTTC. It yields the protein CASSKEASGGQSSYEQYF. The gene calls are TRBV21-1 and TRBJ2-7; the table's D gene call, TRBD2, was not cross checked with the DNA. TRBV21-1 is a documented pseudogene. The length of the CDR3 is 18 residues.

The CDR3: CASSLDSSYGYTF. Here the CDR3 DNA reads TGTGCCAGCAGCCTTGACAGTTCCTATGGCTACACCTTC. The chain couples TRBV6-2 or TRBV6-3 to TRBJ1-2, with a tentative D call TRBD1 (5 bases). This CDR3 comprises 13 residues. The germline V and J ends were trimmed by 6 bases and 4 bases, with 12 bases remaining between them. Germline CDR1 MNHEY, CDR2 SVGEGT.

The chain carries TRBV7-3 and TRBJ2-3; D unresolved. The V and J ends lost 1 base and 2 bases respectively, with 7 bases between them. The length of the CDR3 is 14 residues. From germline, CDR1 is SGHTA and CDR2 FQGTGA. The CDR3 is CASSLNLVTDTQYF. CDR3 DNA: TGTGCCAGCAGCTTAAATCTAGTCACAGATACGCAGTATTTT.

The rearrangement uses TRBV2 and TRBJ1-5; 8 nucleotides line up with TRBD1. The CDR3 contains 13 residues. V trimming: 5 bases; J trimming: 9 bases; junction bases outside the gene matches: 6. Germline loops: CDR1 SNHLY, CDR2 FYNNEI. The CDR3 reads CASSNRGKGPQHF. CDR3 DNA sequence: TGTGCCAGCAGTAACAGGGGGAAAGGGCCCCAGCATTTT.

The chain's CDR3 is CASSRPGRDLYEQYF. Written as DNA, the CDR3 is TGTGCCAGCAGCCGCCCTGGACGGGATCTCTACGAGCAGTACTTC. This chain connects TRBV28 to TRBJ2-7; D is possibly TRBD2 (5 bases). Germline V gene data show CDR1 as MDHEN and CDR2 as SYDVKM. The CDR3 has 15 residues. Trimming stripped 6 bases from V and 3 bases from J, with 18 bases between. Together with reference TRBV28 and TRBJ2-7, the CDR3 gives the full variable domain: DVKVTQSSRYLVKRTGEKVFLECVQDMDHENMFWYRQDPGLGLRLIYFSYDVKMKEKGDIPEGYSVSREKKERFSLILESASTNQTSMYLCASSRPGRDLYEQYFGPGTRLTVT.

The chain has TRBV3-1 (or the pseudogene TRBV3-2) and TRBJ2-7; 12 nucleotides match TRBD2. The CDR3 extends over 13 amino acids. CDR1 is LGHDT and CDR2 is YNNKEL in the germline V gene (reference sequence). After removal of 8 bases from V and 2 bases from J, the junction contained 1 base not matched to a gene. CDR3 sequence: CASRTSGAYEQYF. In DNA, the CDR3 is TGTGCCAGCCGGACTAGCGGGGCCTACGAGCAGTACTTC.

Points on this clone: Germline is not matched at one junction end, which may reflect a read error. V gene TRBV12-3 or TRBV12-4 combines with J gene TRBJ2-3, with a possible D match to TRBD1 (6 bases). The length of the CDR3 is 11 residues. CDR3 protein: CASSQGTPENF. The CDR3 DNA reads as TGTGCCAGCAGTCAAGGGACACCGGAGAATTTT.

This chain connects TRBV6-2 or TRBV6-3 to TRBJ2-2; D possibly corresponds to TRBD2 (6 bases). The CDR3 loop spans 16 amino acids. Germline V gives CDR1 MNHEY, CDR2 SVGEGT. With 2 bases removed from V and 3 bases from J, the gap between germline ends came to 13 bases. In DNA, the CDR3 is TGTGCCAGCAGTTACGGACGAGGAGGGTACACCGGGGAGCTGTTTTTT. This translates into CASSYGRGGYTGELFF.

The V call is TRBV5-4, the J call TRBJ2-1; 8 bases are a match to TRBD1. Trimming removed 4 bases from V and 2 bases from J; junction bases left unmatched: 2. This CDR3 contains 14 residues. Germline V gives CDR1 SGHNT, CDR2 YYREEE (reference sequence). CDR3: CASSPQGAYNEQFF. The CDR3 DNA reads as TGTGCCAGCAGCCCACAGGGGGCCTACAATGAGCAGTTCTTC.

The rearrangement uses TRBV7-2 and TRBJ2-4, with D possibly being TRBD1 (5 bases). The V and J ends lost 1 base and 1 base respectively, with 5 bases between them. Looked up from germline, CDR1 is SGHTA and CDR2 is FQGNSA. This CDR3 spans 14 amino acids. The CDR3: CASSLDRAKNIQYF. CDR3 nucleotides: TGTGCCAGCAGCTTAGACAGGGCCAAAAACATTCAGTACTTC.

DNA for the CDR3: TGTGCCAGCTCACCTCGACAGGGGGGCAACGGGGAGCTGTTTTTT. Encoded protein: CASSPRQGGNGELFF. V gene TRBV18 combines with J gene TRBJ2-2; 9 nucleotides line up with TRBD1. This CDR3 region has 15 residues. The junction had 6 bases not matched to a gene; V was cut back by 3 bases and J by 7 bases. Germline CDR1 reads KGHSH; CDR2 reads LQKENI.

The chain employs TRBV23-1 and TRBJ2-5, with TRBD2 matching 8 bases. TRBV23-1 is classed as an ORF, of uncertain function. V was clipped by 5 bases and J by 3 bases; unmatched bases: 20. The CDR3 sequence is 19 residues long. CDR3: CASSGGPGSGGPEEETQYF. In DNA, the CDR3 is TGCGCCAGCAGTGGTGGACCGGGAAGCGGGGGTCCAGAGGAAGAGACCCAGTACTTC.

This chain links TRBV6-5 with TRBJ1-2; 7 bases are shared with TRBD1. This CDR3 is 13 amino acids long. Germline CDR1 reads MNHEY; CDR2 reads SVGAGI. V lost 6 bases and J lost 3; bases outside the gene matches: 4. Written as DNA, the CDR3 is TGTGCCAGCAGGGGGACAGCACACTATGGCTACACCTTC. This gives the protein CASRGTAHYGYTF.

This chain joins TRBV5-6 and TRBJ2-7; no firm D call. V was cut by 0 bases and J by 2 bases, with 6 bases left in between. The CDR3 runs 13 residues. Germline V gives CDR1 SGHDT, CDR2 YYEEEE. The CDR3 is CASSLVFAYEQYF. The CDR3 DNA is TGTGCCAGCAGCTTGGTCTTCGCCTACGAGCAGTACTTC.

The chain joins TRBV27 to TRBJ1-2; 11 nucleotides match TRBD1. Germline CDR1 and CDR2: MNHEY and SMNVEV (reference sequence). This CDR3 contains 15 residues. Losses at the gene ends were 2 bases for V and 3 bases for J; bases not matched to a gene: 2. DNA of the CDR3: TGTGCCAGCAGTTTAGTGGGACAGGGGGACTATGGCTACACCTTC. It codes for CASSLVGQGDYGYTF.

The sample holds one count of this clone. The V gene is TRBV29-1, the J gene TRBJ2-1, with 11 bases matching TRBD2. Germline assignment: CDR1 SQVTM and CDR2 ANQGSEA. The CDR3 length is 16 residues. Losses at the gene ends were 5 bases for V and 6 bases for J; bases not matched to a gene: 12. CDR3 DNA: TGCAGCGTTATCAATAGCGGGAGGGCCACCTTCAATGAGCAGTTCTTC. Amino acids: CSVINSGRATFNEQFF.

The rearrangement links TRBV4-3 to TRBJ2-7; D is undetermined. Germline CDR1 LGHNA, CDR2 YSLEER. CDR3 length: 14 amino acids. The germline V and J ends were trimmed by 4 bases and 6 bases, with 16 bases remaining between them. The CDR3 DNA sequence: TGCGCCAGCAGCCCCCAGGCAGTAGGTGGCGAGCAGTACTTC. Translation gives CASSPQAVGGEQYF.

This chain links TRBV18 with TRBJ1-3; D is unclear. With 3 bases removed from V and 4 bases from J, the gap between germline ends came to 7 bases. The CDR3 extends over 13 amino acids. Germline V gene data show CDR1 as KGHSH and CDR2 as LQKENI. The CDR3 spells CASSPSGGNTIYF. In DNA, the CDR3 is TGTGCCAGCTCACCCTCGGGGGGAAACACCATATATTTT.

The sample holds one count of this clone. The rearrangement joins TRBV18 to TRBJ2-7, with 7 bases aligning to TRBD1. The V segment lost 5 bases and the J segment 0 bases; nucleotides outside the gene matches: 13. From germline, CDR1 is KGHSH and CDR2 LQKENI. This CDR3 is built from 17 residues. Here the CDR3 reads CASSTTTGDGNSYEQYF. The CDR3 DNA is TGTGCCAGCTCAACGACTACAGGGGATGGGAACTCCTACGAGCAGTACTTC. Based on the CDR3 plus reference TRBV18 and TRBJ2-7, the full variable domain is NAGVMQNPRHLVRRRGQEARLRCSPMKGHSHVYWYRQLPEEGLKFMVYLQKENIIDESGMPKERFSAEFPKEGPSILRIQQVVRGDSAAYFCASSTTTGDGNSYEQYFGPGTRLTVT.

The rearrangement links TRBV10-2 to TRBJ2-1, with TRBD2 identical over 13 bases. CDR1 is WSHSY, CDR2 SAAADI, per germline. V dropped 6 bases and J dropped 0; count of bases not matched to a gene: 5. CDR3 length equals 17 residues. The CDR3 protein is CASRGGLAGLSYNEQFF. The CDR3 nucleotides read TGCGCCAGCAGGGGGGGACTAGCGGGACTCTCCTACAATGAGCAGTTCTTC.